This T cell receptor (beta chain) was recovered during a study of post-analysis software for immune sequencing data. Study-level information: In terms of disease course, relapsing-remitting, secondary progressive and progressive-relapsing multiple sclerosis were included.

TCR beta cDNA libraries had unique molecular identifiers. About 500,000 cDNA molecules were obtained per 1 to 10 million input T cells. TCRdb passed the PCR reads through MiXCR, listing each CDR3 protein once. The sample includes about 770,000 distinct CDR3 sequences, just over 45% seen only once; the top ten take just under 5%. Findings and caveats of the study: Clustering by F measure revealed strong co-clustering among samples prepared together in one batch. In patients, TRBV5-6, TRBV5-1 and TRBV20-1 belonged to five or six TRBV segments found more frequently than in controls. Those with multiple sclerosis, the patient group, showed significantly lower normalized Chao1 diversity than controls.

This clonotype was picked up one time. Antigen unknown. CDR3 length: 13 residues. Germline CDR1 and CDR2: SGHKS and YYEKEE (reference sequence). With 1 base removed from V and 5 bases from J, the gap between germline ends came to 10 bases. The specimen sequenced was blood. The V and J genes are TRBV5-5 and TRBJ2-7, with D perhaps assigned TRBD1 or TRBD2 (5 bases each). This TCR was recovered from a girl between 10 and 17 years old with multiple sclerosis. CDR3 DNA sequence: TGTGCCAGCAGCTTGTTCGGGGCGGACGAGCAGTACTTC. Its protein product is CASSLFGADEQYF. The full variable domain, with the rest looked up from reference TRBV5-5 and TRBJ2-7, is DAGVTQSPTHLIKTRGQQVTLRCSPISGHKSVSWYQQVLGQGPQFIFQYYEKEERGRGNFPDRFSARQFPNYSSELNVNALLLGDSALYLCASSLFGADEQYFGPGTRLTVT.